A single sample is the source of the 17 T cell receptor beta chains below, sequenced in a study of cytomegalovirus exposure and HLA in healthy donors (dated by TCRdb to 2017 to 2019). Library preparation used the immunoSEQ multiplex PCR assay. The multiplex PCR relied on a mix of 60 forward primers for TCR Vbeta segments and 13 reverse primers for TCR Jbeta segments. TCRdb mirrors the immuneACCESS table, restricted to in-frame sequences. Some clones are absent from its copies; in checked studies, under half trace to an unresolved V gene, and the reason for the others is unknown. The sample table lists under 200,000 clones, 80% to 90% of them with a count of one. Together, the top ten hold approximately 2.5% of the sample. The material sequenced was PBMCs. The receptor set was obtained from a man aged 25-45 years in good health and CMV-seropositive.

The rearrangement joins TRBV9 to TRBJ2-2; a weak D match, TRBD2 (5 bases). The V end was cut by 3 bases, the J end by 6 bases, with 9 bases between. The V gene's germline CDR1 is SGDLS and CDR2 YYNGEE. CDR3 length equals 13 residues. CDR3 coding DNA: TGTGCCAGCAGCGCCGGGGATTCCGGGGAGCTGTTTTTT. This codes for CASSAGDSGELFF. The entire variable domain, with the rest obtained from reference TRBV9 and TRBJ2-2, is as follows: DSGVTQTPKHLITATGQRVTLRCSPRSGDLSVYWYQQSLDQGLQFLIQYYNGEERAKGNILERFSAQQFPDLHSELNLSSLELGDSALYFCASSAGDSGELFFGEGSRLTVL.

Written as DNA, the CDR3 is TGTGCCAGCAGCTTAGGTCACAGAAACTATGGCTACACCTTC. Its translation: CASSLGHRNYGYTF. The chain has TRBV7-2 and TRBJ1-2; D remains ambiguous. CDR1 is SGHTA, CDR2 FQGNSA, per germline. V dropped 1 base and J dropped 2 bases, with 8 bases sitting between them. The CDR3 runs 14 residues. The whole variable domain, filled in from reference TRBV7-2 and TRBJ1-2, reads GAGVSQSPSNKVTEKGKDVELRCDPISGHTALYWYRQSLGQGLEFLIYFQGNSAPDKSGLPSDRFSAERTGGSVSTLTIQRTQQEDSAVYLCASSLGHRNYGYTFGSGTRLTVV.

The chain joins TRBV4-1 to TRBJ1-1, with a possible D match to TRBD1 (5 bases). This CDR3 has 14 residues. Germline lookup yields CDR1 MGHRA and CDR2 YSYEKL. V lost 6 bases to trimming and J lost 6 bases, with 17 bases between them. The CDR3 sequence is CASSPNKGIAEAFF. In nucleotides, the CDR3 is TGCGCCAGCAGTCCAAACAAGGGGATAGCTGAAGCTTTCTTT.

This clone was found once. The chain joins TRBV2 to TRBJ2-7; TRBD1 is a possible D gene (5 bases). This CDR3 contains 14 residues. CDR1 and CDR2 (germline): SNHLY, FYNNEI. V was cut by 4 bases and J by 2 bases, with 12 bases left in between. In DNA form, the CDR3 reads TGTGCCAGCAGTGGGGGCGTAGTGGCCTACGAGCAGTACGTC. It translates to CASSGGVVAYEQYV.

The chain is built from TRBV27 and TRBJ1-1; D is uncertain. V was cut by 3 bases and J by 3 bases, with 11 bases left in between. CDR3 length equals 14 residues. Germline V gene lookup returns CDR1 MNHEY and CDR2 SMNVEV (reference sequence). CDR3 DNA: TGTGCCAGCAGTTTGATCCCCGGGTACACTGAAGCTTTCTTT. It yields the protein CASSLIPGYTEAFF.

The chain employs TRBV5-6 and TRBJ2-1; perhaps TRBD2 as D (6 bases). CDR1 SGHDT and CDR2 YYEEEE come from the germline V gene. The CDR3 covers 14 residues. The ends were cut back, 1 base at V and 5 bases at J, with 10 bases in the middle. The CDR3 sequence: CASSLTPGDNEQFF. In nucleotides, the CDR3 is TGTGCCAGCAGCTTGACACCGGGGGACAATGAGCAGTTCTTC.

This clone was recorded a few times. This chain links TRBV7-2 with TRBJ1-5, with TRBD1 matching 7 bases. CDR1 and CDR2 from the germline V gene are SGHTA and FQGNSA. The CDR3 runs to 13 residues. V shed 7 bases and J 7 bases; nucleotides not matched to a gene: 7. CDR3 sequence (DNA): TGTGCCAGCAACAGGGGTCGGGGGCAGCCCCAGCATTTT. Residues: CASNRGRGQPQHF. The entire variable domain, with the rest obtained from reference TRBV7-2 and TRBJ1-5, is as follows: GAGVSQSPSNKVTEKGKDVELRCDPISGHTALYWYRQSLGQGLEFLIYFQGNSAPDKSGLPSDRFSAERTGGSVSTLTIQRTQQEDSAVYLCASNRGRGQPQHFGDGTRLSIL.

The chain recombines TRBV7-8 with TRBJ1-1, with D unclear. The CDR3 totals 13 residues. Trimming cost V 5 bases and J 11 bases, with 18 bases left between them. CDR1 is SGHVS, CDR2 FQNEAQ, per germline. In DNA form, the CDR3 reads TGTGCCAGCAGCCTCGGCCCGGGTTTTGAGGCTTTCTTT. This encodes CASSLGPGFEAFF.

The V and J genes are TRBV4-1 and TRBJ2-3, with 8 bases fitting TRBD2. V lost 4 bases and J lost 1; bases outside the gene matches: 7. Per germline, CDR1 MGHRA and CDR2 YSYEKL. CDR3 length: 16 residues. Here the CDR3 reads CASSPEIAGRTDTQYF. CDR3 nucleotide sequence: TGCGCCAGCAGCCCCGAGATAGCGGGGCGCACAGATACGCAGTATTTT.

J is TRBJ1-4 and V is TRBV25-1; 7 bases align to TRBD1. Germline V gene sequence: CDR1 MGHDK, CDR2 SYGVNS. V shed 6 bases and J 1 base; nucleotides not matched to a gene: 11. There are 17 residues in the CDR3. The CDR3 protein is CASSAAGRGVTNEKLFF. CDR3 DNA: TGTGCCAGCAGCGCAGCCGGCAGGGGGGTAACTAATGAAAAACTGTTTTTT.

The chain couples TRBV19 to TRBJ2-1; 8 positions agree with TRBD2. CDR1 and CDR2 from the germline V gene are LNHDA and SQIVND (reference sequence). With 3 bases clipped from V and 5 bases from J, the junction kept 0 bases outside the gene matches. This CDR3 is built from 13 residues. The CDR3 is CASSMGLDNEQFF. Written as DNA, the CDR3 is TGTGCCAGTAGTATGGGACTAGACAATGAGCAGTTCTTC.

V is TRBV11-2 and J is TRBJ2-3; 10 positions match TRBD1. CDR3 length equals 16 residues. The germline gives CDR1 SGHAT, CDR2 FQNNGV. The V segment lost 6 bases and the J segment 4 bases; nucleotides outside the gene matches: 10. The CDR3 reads CASRRPGQGSPDTQYF. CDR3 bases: TGTGCCAGCAGACGACCGGGACAGGGGAGCCCAGATACGCAGTATTTT.

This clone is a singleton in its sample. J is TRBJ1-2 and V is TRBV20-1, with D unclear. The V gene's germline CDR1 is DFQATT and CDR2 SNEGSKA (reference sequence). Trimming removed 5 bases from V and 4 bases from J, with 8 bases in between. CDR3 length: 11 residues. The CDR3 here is CSAETPYGYTF. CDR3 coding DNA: TGCAGTGCTGAGACACCCTATGGCTACACCTTC.

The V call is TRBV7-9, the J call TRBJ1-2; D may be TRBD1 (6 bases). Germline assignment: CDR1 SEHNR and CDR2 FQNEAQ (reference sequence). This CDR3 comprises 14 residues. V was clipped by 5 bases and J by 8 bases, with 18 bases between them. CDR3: CASSPPVGGQGYTF. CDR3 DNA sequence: TGTGCCAGCAGCCCCCCAGTGGGGGGGCAAGGCTACACCTTC.

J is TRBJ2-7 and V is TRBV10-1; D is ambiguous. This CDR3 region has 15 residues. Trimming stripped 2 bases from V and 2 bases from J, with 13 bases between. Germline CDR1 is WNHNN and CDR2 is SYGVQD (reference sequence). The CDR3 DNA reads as TGCGCCAGCAGTGAGGGAGTTTTGGGTCCCTACGAGCAGTACTTC. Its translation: CASSEGVLGPYEQYF.

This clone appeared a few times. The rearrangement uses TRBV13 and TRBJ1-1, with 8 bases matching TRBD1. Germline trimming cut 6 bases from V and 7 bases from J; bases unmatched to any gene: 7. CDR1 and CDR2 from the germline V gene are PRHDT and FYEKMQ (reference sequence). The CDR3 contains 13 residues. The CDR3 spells CASSYQGAVEAFF. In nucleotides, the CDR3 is TGTGCCAGCAGTTACCAGGGGGCGGTTGAAGCTTTCTTT.

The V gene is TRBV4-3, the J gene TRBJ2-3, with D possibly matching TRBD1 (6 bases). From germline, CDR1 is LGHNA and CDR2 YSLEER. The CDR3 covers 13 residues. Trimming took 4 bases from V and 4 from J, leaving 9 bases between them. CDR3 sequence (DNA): TGCGCCAGCAGCCCTAGACAGGCAGATACGCAGTATTTT. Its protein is CASSPRQADTQYF.